This TCR beta chain was sequenced in a study of human T cells and chemical hapten exposure. Each cDNA molecule in the library carried unique molecular identifiers. MiXCR was run by TCRdb on the RACE reads, yielding one entry per CDR3 protein. Here the sample spans roughly 380,000 distinct CDR3 sequences, roughly 5.3% being singletons. The time point was: pre-sensitization, week 0. The treatment: therapeutic diphenylcyclopropenone sensitization with weekly scalp DPC. This CDR3 is 12 amino acids long. V was trimmed by 4 bases and J by 4 bases, leaving 11 bases between them. The germline gives CDR1 SQVTM, CDR2 ANQGSEA.

V is TRBV29-1 and J is TRBJ2-7, with D tentatively TRBD1 (5 bases). The material sequenced was whole blood, taken in connection with sensitization to the hapten diphenylcyclopropenone (DPC). The TCR sequence derives from a woman in her forties or fifties with alopecia areata. Some clones in this sample may be carry-over from other donors' samples. This CDR3 reads CSVGQIPYEQYF. The DNA of the CDR3 is TGCAGCGTTGGACAGATACCATACGAGCAGTACTTC.